Described below is a single T cell receptor beta chain sequence and its context. The antigen is unknown. This specimen belongs to a study of blood T cells in healthy people across ages. General observations from the study: Diversity was higher, and naive CD4+ cells more numerous, in long-lived donors than in aged donors.

Together with a sample-barcoded 5' primer, a J-beta primer mix was included in a second PCR lasting roughly 6 to 12 cycles. The template-switch adaptor, which had 12 random nucleotides, put a tag on each cDNA molecule. TCRdb reanalysed the 5' RACE reads using MiXCR and keeps one entry per CDR3 protein. The sample consists of over 1,300,000 distinct CDR3 sequences, roughly 64% of them appearing once. The sample, about 10 milliliters of peripheral blood, was drawn from each donor. Each sample gave at least 7 million isolated PBMCs. The sample taken for sequencing was blood. This TCR came from a man younger than 35 in good health.

The chain's CDR3 is CASSQDPSGGAVDTQYF. The CDR3 DNA reads as TGCGCCAGCAGCCAGGATCCTAGCGGGGGGGCAGTAGATACGCAGTATTTT. This rearrangement joins TRBV4-3 to TRBJ2-3, with 12 bases identical to TRBD2. CDR1 LGHNA and CDR2 YSLEER come from the germline V gene. This CDR3 is 17 amino acids long. With 3 bases clipped from V and 5 bases from J, the junction kept 9 bases outside the gene matches.